Listed below are T cell receptor beta chains from one sample, sequenced in a study of response to subunit inactivated influenza vaccine. A single record per CDR3 protein comes from TCRdb applying MiXCR to the RT-PCR reads. The table includes about 540,000 distinct CDR3 sequences, around 21% detected once. This sample also belongs to another study, concerning T cells expressing NK-cell markers.

The sequences come from CD4+ T cells sorted from PBMCs, collected 11 to 12 days after vaccination. The receptors were sampled from a man between 50 and 59 years old who received an inactivated influenza vaccine. Both conserved end residues are part of each CDR3. D genes are given only for firm matches. Where a row states a size, it is once, few, many or the class of an expanded clone; other rows omit it.

CDR3aa,CDR3nt,len,j_gene,d_gene,abundance,v_gene
CASSPREAKNIQYF,TGTGCCAGCAGCCCCAGGGAAGCCAAAAACATTCAGTACTTC,14,TRBJ2-4,-,-,TRBV9
CSASPAMAPTDTQYF,TGCAGTGCCAGCCCGGCCATGGCTCCCACAGATACGCAGTATTTT,15,TRBJ2-3,-,-,TRBV20-1
CASSRLMGQGINQPQHF,TGTGCCAGCAGCCGATTGATGGGGCAGGGGATTAATCAGCCCCAGCATTTT,17,TRBJ1-5,-,few,TRBV28
CASSVENYGYTF,TGTGCCAGCAGCGTAGAAAACTATGGCTACACCTTC,12,TRBJ1-2,-,-,TRBV9
CASSFSFSDTQYF,TGTGCCAGCAGCTTCTCATTTTCGGATACGCAGTATTTT,13,TRBJ2-3,-,many,TRBV5-5
CASSAGLYPPNEQFF,TGTGCCAGCAGTGCGGGTCTTTACCCCCCCAATGAGCAGTTCTTC,15,TRBJ2-1,-,once,TRBV6-1
CASTRGLNTEAFF,TGTGCCAGTACAAGGGGACTTAACACTGAAGCTTTCTTT,13,TRBJ1-1,-,-,TRBV2
CATSRASPSGLYNEQFF,TGTGCCACCAGCAGAGCCTCCCCTAGCGGGCTCTACAATGAGCAGTTCTTC,17,TRBJ2-1,TRBD2,-,TRBV15
CASSNLWTSGRTYNEQFF,TGTGCCAGCAGCAACCTCTGGACTAGCGGTAGGACCTACAATGAGCAGTTCTTC,18,TRBJ2-1,TRBD2,-,TRBV11-2
CSADGQGGEQYF,TGCAGTGCTGACGGACAGGGTGGGGAGCAGTACTTC,12,TRBJ2-7,TRBD1,-,TRBV20-1
CSAREGQATTDTQYF,TGCAGTGCTAGAGAAGGACAGGCGACCACAGATACGCAGTATTTT,15,TRBJ2-3,TRBD1,-,TRBV20-1
CASSQRLWAGGLDEQYF,TGCGCCAGCAGCCAGAGACTTTGGGCGGGAGGTTTGGACGAGCAGTACTTC,17,TRBJ2-7,TRBD2,many,TRBV4-3
CASSFVTVLRPQHF,TGTGCCAGCAGCTTTGTAACCGTCTTACGGCCCCAGCATTTT,14,TRBJ1-5,-,few,TRBV7-9
CASSLPLAGTGELFF,TGTGCCAGCAGTTTGCCTCTAGCGGGCACCGGGGAGCTGTTTTTT,15,TRBJ2-2,TRBD2,few,TRBV28
CASSQLTGKSGNTIYF,TGTGCCAGCAGTCAATTGACAGGGAAATCCGGAAACACCATATATTTT,16,TRBJ1-3,TRBD1,-,TRBV12-3/TRBV12-4
CASSQGAGKNNEQFF,TGCGCCAGCAGCCAAGGAGCGGGGAAAAACAATGAGCAGTTCTTC,15,TRBJ2-1,TRBD2,-,TRBV4-3
CASSLASGIYTGELFF,TGTGCCAGCAGCCTTGCCTCAGGGATTTACACCGGGGAGCTGTTTTTT,16,TRBJ2-2,-,-,TRBV14
CASSSGALGKNIQYF,TGTGCCAGCAGTTCCGGGGCCCTTGGCAAAAACATTCAGTACTTC,15,TRBJ2-4,-,few,TRBV28
CASSLGTTTNEKLFF,TGCGCCAGCAGCTTGGGCACTACAACTAATGAAAAACTGTTTTTT,15,TRBJ1-4,-,-,TRBV5-1
CAIGIAGGHQETQYF,TGTGCCATCGGAATAGCGGGAGGTCACCAAGAGACCCAGTACTTC,15,TRBJ2-5,TRBD2,-,TRBV10-3
CASSQGRGPYGYTF,TGCGCCAGCAGCCAAGGGAGGGGTCCCTATGGCTACACCTTC,14,TRBJ1-2,-,-,TRBV4-3
CASSLIGSYNSPLHF,TGTGCCAGCAGTCTCATAGGCTCCTATAATTCACCCCTCCACTTT,15,TRBJ1-6,-,-,TRBV27
CSVGLGGGGEQFF,TGCAGCGTTGGTCTGGGCGGGGGTGGTGAGCAGTTCTTC,13,TRBJ2-1,TRBD2,few,TRBV29-1
CASSPGGAVTDTQYF,TGTGCCAGCAGCCCGGGGGGGGCCGTCACAGATACGCAGTATTTT,15,TRBJ2-3,TRBD2,few,TRBV6-2/TRBV6-3
CSATGTGAVRYTF,TGCAGTGCCACCGGGACAGGGGCCGTTAGGTACACCTTC,13,TRBJ1-2,TRBD1,few,TRBV20-1
CASSFTRGIEDF,TGTGCCAGCAGCTTCACCAGGGGTATAGAGGACTTC,12,TRBJ2-5,-,few,TRBV7-2
CASSLEGVWATGNTIYF,TGTGCCAGCAGCTTAGAGGGAGTTTGGGCCACTGGAAACACCATATATTTT,17,TRBJ1-3,-,-,TRBV7-8
CASSLDAGPYEQYF,TGTGCCAGCAGTTTAGACGCAGGGCCCTACGAGCAGTACTTC,14,TRBJ2-7,-,-,TRBV12-3/TRBV12-4
CASSLGQGNPYEQYF,TGCGCCAGCAGCTTGGGGCAGGGGAACCCCTACGAGCAGTACTTC,15,TRBJ2-7,-,few,TRBV5-1
CASSYSPAGGNEQYF,TGTGCCAGCAGTTACTCTCCAGCGGGGGGCAACGAGCAGTACTTC,15,TRBJ2-7,TRBD2,many,TRBV6-5
CASSLDRGDNYGYTF,TGTGCCAGCAGCCTTGACAGGGGGGACAACTATGGCTACACCTTC,15,TRBJ1-2,TRBD1,few,TRBV7-8
CASRGTGAGSPLHF,TGTGCCAGCCGGGGGACAGGGGCAGGGTCACCCCTCCACTTT,14,TRBJ1-6,TRBD1,-,TRBV7-2
CASSRRGADTQYF,TGTGCCAGCAGTAGAAGGGGGGCAGATACGCAGTATTTT,13,TRBJ2-3,-,many,TRBV3-1
CASSSVLETQYF,TGTGCCAGCAGTTCAGTGTTGGAGACCCAGTACTTC,12,TRBJ2-5,-,-,TRBV28
CASRGGRAAEAFF,TGTGCCAGCAGGGGTGGGCGGGCGGCTGAAGCTTTCTTT,13,TRBJ1-1,-,-,TRBV2
CASSVEGTGIYEQYF,TGTGCCAGCAGCGTAGAGGGGACAGGGATCTACGAGCAGTACTTC,15,TRBJ2-7,TRBD1,-,TRBV9
CASSEEYQPQHF,TGCGCCAGCAGTGAAGAGTATCAGCCCCAGCATTTT,12,TRBJ1-5,-,-,TRBV10-2
CASSPRRREWVDTQYF,TGTGCCAGCAGCCCCAGGCGGCGGGAGTGGGTAGATACGCAGTATTTT,16,TRBJ2-3,TRBD2,-,TRBV9
CASSSRTANTEAFF,TGTGCCAGCAGCTCACGGACGGCGAACACTGAAGCTTTCTTT,14,TRBJ1-1,-,-,TRBV7-8
CASSQDLVGTGELFF,TGCGCCAGCAGCCAAGATTTGGTGGGGACCGGGGAGCTGTTTTTT,15,TRBJ2-2,-,few,TRBV4-3
CASSFRTSGGAHTLSEQFF,TGTGCCAGCAGCTTCCGGACTAGCGGGGGAGCCCATACCCTCAGTGAGCAGTTCTTC,19,TRBJ2-1,TRBD2,few,TRBV11-2
CASSQTSGGREQFF,TGTGCCAGCAGCCAAACTAGCGGGGGGCGTGAGCAGTTCTTC,14,TRBJ2-1,TRBD2,-,TRBV3-1
CASSLGGGYYEQYF,TGTGCCAGCAGCTTGGGGGGAGGTTACTACGAGCAGTACTTC,14,TRBJ2-7,-,-,TRBV12-3/TRBV12-4
CASSGTPFNYGYTF,TGTGCCAGCAGCGGGACTCCTTTTAACTATGGCTACACCTTC,14,TRBJ1-2,-,-,TRBV3-1
CASSLRGGAYNSPLHF,TGTGCCAGCAGCTTACGGGGGGGCGCCTATAATTCACCCCTCCACTTT,16,TRBJ1-6,-,-,TRBV7-8
CASSQEVSGRPETQYF,TGTGCCAGCAGCCAAGAAGTCTCCGGGAGGCCGGAGACCCAGTACTTC,16,TRBJ2-5,TRBD2,few,TRBV14